This T cell receptor (beta chain) was identified in a study of cytomegalovirus exposure and HLA in healthy donors. Remarks on this clone: The antigen remains unidentified.

Study results and caveats: Further analysis, carried out later, found HLA-associated TCR beta chains more clonally expanded than equally common other chains.

The PCR was carried out with 60 Vbeta primers and 13 Jbeta primers. Clones were sequenced by immunoSEQ multiplex PCR, and TCRdb holds only the in-frame ones, with some missing. The sample lists approximately 130,000 clones; roughly 80% were seen once. Unrecorded immune exposures were likely, despite nominal health at sampling. The sequencing sample was made of PBMCs. The source is a man aged 25-45 years in good health and CMV-seronegative.

This CDR3 reads CASCALGGALAKNIQYF. The CDR3 DNA reads TGTGCCAGCTGCGCCTTAGGGGGGGCGCTAGCCAAAAACATTCAGTACTTC. The chain is built from TRBV18 and TRBJ2-4, with D tentatively TRBD2 (7 bases). The CDR3 is 17 amino acids. V was clipped by 7 bases and J by 0 bases, with 19 bases between them. Germline loops: CDR1 KGHSH, CDR2 LQKENI.